This TCR beta chain is drawn from a study of regulatory T cells in long-lasting Graves disease. Study as a whole: The definition of persistent Graves' disease was over 5 years of antithyroid drugs with positive TSH receptor antibodies. The study's findings and limits: A reduction in accuracy may have resulted from the small sample size. Shared public clonotypes totalled 2,741 in persistent patients, compared with about a thousand in new patients.

A word on this clonotype: Its antigen is not identified.

Time point given: persistent/refractory GD, antithyroid drugs over 5 years with positive TRAb. PBMCs provided the RNA from which the TCR library was made. In each case, Graves' disease was diagnosed per American Thyroid Association guidelines. The CDR3 has 19 residues. J was trimmed by 0 bases and V by 7 bases; bases with no gene match: 16. The germline V gene encodes CDR1 MDHEN and CDR2 SYDVKM. Building of the TCR beta libraries involved iRepertoire HTBI primers and Arm-PCR of CDR3 regions. TCRdb used MiXCR to reprocess the multiplex PCR reads, holding one entry per CDR3 protein. The sample records hundreds of thousands of distinct CDR3 sequences, less than 25% being singletons.

The specimen comprised peripheral blood mononuclear cells (PBMCs), sampled when the disease was refractory, from a patient treated with antithyroid drugs. The chain joins TRBV28 to TRBJ1-3; 9 nucleotides line up with TRBD1. This clonotype was obtained from a female donor with Graves disease. CDR3 coding DNA: TGTGCCAGCATGGGGATTCCGGGACAGGGAACTTCCTCTGGAAACACCATATATTTT. Protein sequence: CASMGIPGQGTSSGNTIYF.